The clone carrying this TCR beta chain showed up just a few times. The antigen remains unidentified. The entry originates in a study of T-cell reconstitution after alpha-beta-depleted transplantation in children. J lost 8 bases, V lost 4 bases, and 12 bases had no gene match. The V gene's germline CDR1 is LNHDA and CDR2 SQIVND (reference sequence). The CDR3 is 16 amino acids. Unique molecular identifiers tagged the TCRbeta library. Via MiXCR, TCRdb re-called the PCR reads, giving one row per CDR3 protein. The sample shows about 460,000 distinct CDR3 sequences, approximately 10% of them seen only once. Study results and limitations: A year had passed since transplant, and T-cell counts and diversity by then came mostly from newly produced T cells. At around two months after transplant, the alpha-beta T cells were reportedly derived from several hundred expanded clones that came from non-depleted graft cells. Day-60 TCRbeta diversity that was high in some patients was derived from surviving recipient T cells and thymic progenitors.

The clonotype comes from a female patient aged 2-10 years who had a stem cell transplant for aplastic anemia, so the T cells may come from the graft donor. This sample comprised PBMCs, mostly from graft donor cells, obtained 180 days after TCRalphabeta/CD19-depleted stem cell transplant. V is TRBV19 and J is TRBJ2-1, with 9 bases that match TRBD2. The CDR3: CASSTISGRPGHEQFF. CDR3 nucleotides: TGTGCCAGTAGTACAATAAGCGGGAGGCCCGGGCATGAGCAGTTCTTC.